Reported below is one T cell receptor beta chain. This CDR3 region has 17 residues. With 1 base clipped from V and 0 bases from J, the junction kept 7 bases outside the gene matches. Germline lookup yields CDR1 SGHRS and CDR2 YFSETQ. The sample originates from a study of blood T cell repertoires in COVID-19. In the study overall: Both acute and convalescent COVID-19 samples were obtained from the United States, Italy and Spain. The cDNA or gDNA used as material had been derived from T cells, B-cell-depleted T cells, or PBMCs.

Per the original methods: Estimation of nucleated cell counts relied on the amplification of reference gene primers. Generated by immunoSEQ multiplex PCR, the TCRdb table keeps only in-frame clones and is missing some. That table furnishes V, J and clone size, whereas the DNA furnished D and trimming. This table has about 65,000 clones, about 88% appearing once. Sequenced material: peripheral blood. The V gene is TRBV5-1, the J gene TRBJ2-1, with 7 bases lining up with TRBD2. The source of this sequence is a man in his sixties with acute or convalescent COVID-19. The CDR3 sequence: CASSLNSGVSSYNEQFF. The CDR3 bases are TGCGCCAGCAGCTTGAACAGCGGGGTTAGCTCCTACAATGAGCAGTTCTTC.